The source of this TCR beta chain is a study of cytomegalovirus exposure and HLA in healthy donors. Note on this clone: Its specificity is not known.

Study results and limitations: Among CMV-associated TCR beta chains, most appeared HLA-restricted in a later analysis.

Use of 60 Vbeta and 13 Jbeta primers characterized the PCR. Libraries were prepared by immunoSEQ multiplex PCR; TCRdb keeps only in-frame clonotypes and omits some of them. The sample shows about 76,000 clones, more than 65% of them seen only once. V lost 1 base and J lost 5, with 3 bases in between. The CDR3 covers 12 residues. Germline loops: CDR1 SEHNR, CDR2 FQNEAQ (reference sequence). This TCR came from a woman aged 35 to 49 in good health and CMV-seropositive. Sequencing was done on a sample of PBMCs. This chain links TRBV7-9 with TRBJ1-5; D uncertain. CDR3 amino acids: CASSLGDQPQHF. CDR3 sequence (DNA): TGTGCCAGCAGCTTAGGCGATCAGCCCCAGCATTTT.